This TCR beta chain was recorded in a study of early stage breast cancer tumors. General study points: Tumors had approximately 2.5-fold higher T cell density than normal breast. Bulk DNA sequencing of unsorted cells missed chain pairing and markers. Commonly generated sequences made up most enriched TCRB sequences shared between patients.

The CDR3 is made up of 15 amino acids. CDR1 is SQVTM and CDR2 is ANQGSEA in the germline V gene. V dropped 6 bases and J dropped 1; count of bases not matched to a gene: 4. Each sample had two DNA replicates, approximately 0.52 ug blood or around 1.6 ug tissue. Assay used: immunoSEQ multiplex PCR; TCRdb lists only in-frame clones, some missing. This table holds around 71,000 clones, approximately 80% found once. As concerns this clone: Its antigen remains unknown.

This sequence joins TRBV29-1 and TRBJ2-5; 14 bases are a match to TRBD2. The origin of this receptor is a person in their sixties or seventies with breast cancer. The sequencing input was blood. DNA of the CDR3: TGCAGCGTGTCCGGGACTAGCGGGAGCCAAGAGACCCAGTACTTC. Translating it yields CSVSGTSGSQETQYF. The whole variable domain, filled in from reference TRBV29-1 and TRBJ2-5, reads SAVISQKPSRDICQRGTSLTIQCQVDSQVTMMFWYRQQPGQSLTLIATANQGSEATYESGFVIDKFPISRPNLTFSTLTVSNMSPEDSSIYLCSVSGTSGSQETQYFGPGTRLLVL.